This TCR beta chain was captured by sequencing in a study of human T cells and chemical hapten exposure. Only a few counts were recorded for this clonotype. Time point here: patch test 1, 2 weeks after DPC sensitization. Sample treatment: therapeutic diphenylcyclopropenone sensitization with weekly scalp DPC. V shed 3 bases and J shed 7 bases, with 12 bases lying between them. This CDR3 comprises 14 residues. TCRdb re-called the RACE reads with MiXCR, one entry per CDR3 protein. The sample has some 340,000 distinct CDR3 sequences, roughly 6.9% seen once; the top ten hold roughly 8%. The source is a young woman with alopecia areata. Some clones in this sample may be carry-over from other donors' samples. The specimen was whole blood, collected in connection with sensitization to the hapten diphenylcyclopropenone (DPC). The V call is TRBV12-3 or TRBV12-4, the J call TRBJ1-4; D is uncertain. The CDR3 DNA sequence: TGTGCCAGCAGTTTTTCGGGCACGCGTGAAAAACTGTTTTTT. It encodes CASSFSGTREKLFF.